Listed below are T cell receptor beta chains from one sample, sequenced in a study of beta chain features in type 1 diabetes. Profiled with immunoSEQ multiplex PCR; TCRdb holds only in-frame clones, not every one. The sample yields around 450,000 clones, 10% to 12% seen once. The specimen sequenced was naive CD4+ T cells from blood. All receptors derive from a young woman in good health. CDR3s include the opening cysteine and the closing phenylalanine or tryptophan. D genes are given only for firm matches. Clone size is shown for a subset of rows, as once, few, many or a class of expanded clone.

V,D,size,J,DNA,CDR3
TRBV29-1,.,.,TRBJ2-5,TGCAGCGTTGGGGAAGAGACCCAGTACTTC,CSVGEETQYF
TRBV7-2,.,.,TRBJ2-2,TGTGCCAGCAGCTACGTGGGGGGCCCAGCGAACACCGGGGAGCTGTTTTTT,CASSYVGGPANTGELFF
TRBV6-1,.,once,TRBJ1-5,TGTGCCAGCAGTGAGAAGGGAGGAGGCTCCCAGCATTTT,CASSEKGGGSQHF
TRBV5-4,TRBD1,few,TRBJ2-5,TGTGCCAGCAGCTTGTACCAGACAGGGTCGGAGACCCAGTACTTC,CASSLYQTGSETQYF
TRBV18,.,few,TRBJ2-3,TGTGCCAGCTCACCGGGACTTTCCACAGATACGCAGTATTTT,CASSPGLSTDTQYF
TRBV29-1,.,.,TRBJ1-1,TGCAGCGTTGAAAGGTCCCCGGGGGACACTGAAGCTTTCTTT,CSVERSPGDTEAFF
TRBV4-3,.,many,TRBJ2-6,TGCGCCAGCAGCGTCGGACAGCCTGGGGCCAACGTCCTGACTTTC,CASSVGQPGANVLTF
TRBV5-4,.,few,TRBJ2-5,TGTGCCAGCAGCTTGACTAGCAGGGAAGAGACCCAGTACTTC,CASSLTSREETQYF
TRBV19,.,.,TRBJ2-7,TGTGCCAGTAGTATAATTGGGGGCGAGCAGTACTTC,CASSIIGGEQYF
TRBV7-2,TRBD1,.,TRBJ2-5,TGTGCCAGCAGCTCTAGACAGGGATCAGAGACCCAGTACTTC,CASSSRQGSETQYF
TRBV13,TRBD2,.,TRBJ2-7,TGTGCCAGCAGCCGGGAAGGTTTAGCGGGAGTAGCCTCCGAGCAGTACTTC,CASSREGLAGVASEQYF
TRBV6-5,TRBD1,few,TRBJ2-7,TGTGCCAGCAGTCGGTCCGGACAGGGGTCCTACGAGCAGTACTTC,CASSRSGQGSYEQYF
TRBV7-2,TRBD1,.,TRBJ2-5,TGTGCCAGCAGCGTAGGGGGCGGAGGAAGGAACCAAGAGACCCAGTACTTC,CASSVGGGGRNQETQYF
TRBV18,.,few,TRBJ2-6,TGTGCCAGCTCGCAAGCCGGGACTGTAAGCTCTGGGGCCAACGTCCTGACTTTC,CASSQAGTVSSGANVLTF
TRBV7-2,.,few,TRBJ1-1,TGTGCCAGCAGCTTATACGATCGGGGGACTGAAGCTTTCTTT,CASSLYDRGTEAFF
TRBV29-1,.,.,TRBJ2-1,TGCAGCGTTGTACACTATTATGGGTACAATGAGCAGTTCTTC,CSVVHYYGYNEQFF
TRBV5-1,.,few,TRBJ1-5,TGCGCCAGCAGCTTGGCAGGGGATCAGCCCCAGCATTTT,CASSLAGDQPQHF
TRBV23-1,.,.,TRBJ1-5,TGCGCCAGTGTCCGGGACCTCAATCAGCCCCAGCATTTT,CASVRDLNQPQHF
TRBV2,TRBD1,few,TRBJ1-4,TGTGCCAGCACCAAGGACAGGGGGAATGAAAAACTGTTTTTT,CASTKDRGNEKLFF
TRBV6-5,.,few,TRBJ2-7,TGTGCCAGCAGTTACTGGAGAACGTACGAGCAGTACTTC,CASSYWRTYEQYF
TRBV12-5,.,few,TRBJ2-1,TGTGCTAGTGGTTTCGTGAGAGGGGTATACAATGAGCAGTTCTTC,CASGFVRGVYNEQFF
TRBV25-1,.,few,TRBJ2-2,TGTGCCAGCAGTGTTCGACTAGGCACCGGGGAGCTGTTTTTT,CASSVRLGTGELFF
TRBV7-9,.,few,TRBJ2-2,TGTGCCACGAGGACCGGGCTAGCGCTGTTAACCGGGGAGCTGTTTTTT,CATRTGLALLTGELFF
TRBV7-9,TRBD2,.,TRBJ2-3,TGTGCCAGCAGCCGAGGACTAGCGGGGCCCACAGATACGCAGTATTTT,CASSRGLAGPTDTQYF
TRBV27,.,.,TRBJ2-3,TGTGCCAGCAGGGAGAGGCACGATACGCAGTATTTT,CASRERHDTQYF
TRBV5-4,TRBD1,few,TRBJ2-5,TGTGCCAGCAGCTCGGACAGGAGAGAGACCCAGTACTTC,CASSSDRRETQYF
TRBV7-9,.,few,TRBJ2-1,TGTGCCAGCACCACGGGCTACAATGAGCAGTTCTTC,CASTTGYNEQFF
TRBV6-5,.,.,TRBJ2-1,TGTGCCAGCAGTTACTCCCGGCCCGCGAGTGAGCAGTTCTTC,CASSYSRPASEQFF
TRBV28,.,.,TRBJ1-1,TGTGCCAGCAGTCTTCAAGCCCACACTGAAGCTTTCTTT,CASSLQAHTEAFF
TRBV7-6,TRBD2,few,TRBJ2-2,TGTGCCAGCAGCTTAGGCGGGAGCGTGACCGGGGAGCTGTTTTTT,CASSLGGSVTGELFF
TRBV9,.,few,TRBJ2-5,TGTGCCAGCAGCGCACTCGGGACAAACTCACAAGAGACCCAGTACTTC,CASSALGTNSQETQYF
TRBV14,TRBD1,few,TRBJ1-2,TGTGCCAGCAGCCAAGATTACAGGGGAGTCGGCTACACCTTC,CASSQDYRGVGYTF
TRBV28,.,few,TRBJ1-5,TGTGCCTCCGGAGAGGTAGGGGGAAATAGCAATCAGCCCCAGCATTTT,CASGEVGGNSNQPQHF
TRBV29-1,.,few,TRBJ2-3,TGCAGCGTACAGGGATGGGGAGATACGCAGTATTTT,CSVQGWGDTQYF
TRBV6-6,.,.,TRBJ1-2,TGTGCCGGCCGAGGACAGAACAACTATGGCTACACCTTC,CAGRGQNNYGYTF
TRBV7-9,TRBD1,.,TRBJ1-1,TGTGCCAGCAGCCCCCTACTTGGACAGGGGTGGCAGACTGAAGCTTTCTTT,CASSPLLGQGWQTEAFF
TRBV5-6,.,.,TRBJ2-3,TGTGCCAGCAGCTTACGGGACACCTACCACACAGATACGCAGTATTTT,CASSLRDTYHTDTQYF
TRBV20-1,.,.,TRBJ1-1,TGCAGTGCGAGGGACCGTAGGAAAGCTTTCTTT,CSARDRRKAFF
TRBV5-1,.,.,TRBJ2-7,TGCGCCAGCAGCTTGGTATCAGGTCCCTACGAGCAGTACTTC,CASSLVSGPYEQYF
TRBV7-9,.,.,TRBJ1-2,TGTGCCAGCAGTTCAAGGGTGAGGGGCTACACCTTC,CASSSRVRGYTF
TRBV6-1,.,few,TRBJ2-4,TGTGCCAGCAGTCCAGGGGTTCAAGCCAAAAACATTCAGTACTTC,CASSPGVQAKNIQYF
TRBV7-9,.,.,TRBJ1-6,TGTGCCAGCAGGTCCGAGATCGGGACCTCACCCCTCCACTTT,CASRSEIGTSPLHF
TRBV5-1,TRBD1,.,TRBJ1-5,TGCGCCAGCAGCCAATCCGGGACAGGAGGGGAGCCCCAGCATTTT,CASSQSGTGGEPQHF
TRBV29-1,TRBD1,few,TRBJ2-2,TGCAGCGCCTGGACAGGAGCGACCGGGGAGCTGTTTTTT,CSAWTGATGELFF
TRBV7-9,TRBD2,.,TRBJ2-3,TGTGCCAGCAGCCGCCCTCGTCGGTTGCGGGAGGGCCCAGATACGCAGTATTTT,CASSRPRRLREGPDTQYF
TRBV4-3,TRBD2,.,TRBJ2-5,TGCGCCAGCAGCCAAGTCGGGGGGAGACAAGAGACCCAGTACTTC,CASSQVGGRQETQYF
TRBV2,.,few,TRBJ1-1,TGTGCCAGCACCCCTAGGGGGGGACTGAACACTGAAGCTTTCTTT,CASTPRGGLNTEAFF
TRBV9,.,few,TRBJ2-1,TGTGCCAGCAGCCCCTATCCGGGCTCCTACAATGAGCAGTTCTTC,CASSPYPGSYNEQFF
TRBV18,.,.,TRBJ2-5,TGTGCCAGCGCCAAGGCTCAAGAGACCCAGTACTTC,CASAKAQETQYF
TRBV9,TRBD1,.,TRBJ2-5,TGTGCCAGCAGCGTAGACTCCGACAGGGTTGAGACCCAGTACTTC,CASSVDSDRVETQYF